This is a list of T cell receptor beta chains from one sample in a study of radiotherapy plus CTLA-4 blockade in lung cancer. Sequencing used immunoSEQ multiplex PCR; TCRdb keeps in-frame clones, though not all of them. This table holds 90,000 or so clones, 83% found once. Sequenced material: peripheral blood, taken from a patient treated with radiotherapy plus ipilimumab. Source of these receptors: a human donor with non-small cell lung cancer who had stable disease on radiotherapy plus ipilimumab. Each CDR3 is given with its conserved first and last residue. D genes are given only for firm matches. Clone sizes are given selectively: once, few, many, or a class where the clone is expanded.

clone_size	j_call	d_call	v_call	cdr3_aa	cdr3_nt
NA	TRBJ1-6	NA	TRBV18	CASSPRGRGAHSPLHF	TGTGCCAGCTCACCACGGGGGCGGGGGGCCCATTCACCCCTCCACTTT
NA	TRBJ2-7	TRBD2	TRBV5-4	CASSRGLADYEQYF	TGTGCCAGCAGCAGGGGACTAGCCGATTACGAGCAGTACTTC
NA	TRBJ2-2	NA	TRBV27	CASGRALVTGELFF	TGTGCCAGCGGCAGAGCGCTAGTGACCGGGGAGCTGTTTTTT
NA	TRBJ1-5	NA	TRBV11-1	CASSLGWAKQPQHF	TGTGCCAGCAGCTTAGGATGGGCAAAACAGCCCCAGCATTTT
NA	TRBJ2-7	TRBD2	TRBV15	CATSRSSGILNF	TGTGCCACCAGCAGAAGCAGCGGGATACTTAACTTC
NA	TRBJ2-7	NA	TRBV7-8	CASSLVGRSSYEQYF	TGTGCCAGCAGCTTAGTCGGAAGGAGCTCCTACGAGCAGTACTTC
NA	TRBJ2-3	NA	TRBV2	CASKAGILSTDTQYF	TGTGCCAGCAAGGCGGGAATTCTAAGTACAGATACGCAGTATTTT
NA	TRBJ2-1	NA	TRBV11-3	CASRGGPGSEQFF	TGTGCCAGCAGAGGGGGGCCGGGTAGCGAGCAGTTCTTC
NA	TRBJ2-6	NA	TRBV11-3	CASSPSGVTAGANVLTF	TGTGCCAGCAGCCCGTCGGGGGTGACCGCCGGGGCCAACGTCCTGACTTTC
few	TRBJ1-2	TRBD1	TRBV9	CASSVDHRGKYGYTF	TGTGCCAGCAGCGTAGATCACAGGGGAAAATATGGCTACACCTTC
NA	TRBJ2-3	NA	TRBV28	CASATPGGGTDTQYF	TGTGCCAGCGCTACCCCGGGTGGGGGCACAGATACGCAGTATTTT
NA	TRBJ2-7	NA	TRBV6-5	CASSPVGGEQYF	TGTGCCAGCAGCCCCGTGGGGGGCGAGCAGTACTTC
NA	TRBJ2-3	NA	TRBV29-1	CSVGTTTGAQYF	TGCAGCGTTGGTACGACTACCGGGGCGCAGTATTTT
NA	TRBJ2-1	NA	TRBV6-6	CASSGPGNEQFF	TGTGCCAGCAGCGGTCCCGGTAATGAGCAGTTCTTC
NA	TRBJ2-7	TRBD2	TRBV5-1	CASSLTSGRVIYDEQYF	TGCGCCAGCAGCCTGACTAGCGGGAGAGTCATCTATGACGAGCAGTACTTC
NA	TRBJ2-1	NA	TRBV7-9	CASSLSGQEQFF	TGTGCCAGCAGCTTATCAGGACAGGAGCAGTTCTTC
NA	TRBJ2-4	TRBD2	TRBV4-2	CASSHEKTSGRNIQYF	TGTGCCAGCAGCCATGAAAAGACTAGCGGGAGAAACATTCAGTACTTC
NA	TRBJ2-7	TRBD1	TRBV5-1	CASSLGGQGDEQYF	TGCGCCAGCAGCTTGGGGGGACAGGGAGATGAGCAGTACTTC
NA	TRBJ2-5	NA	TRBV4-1	CASSQDGAGETQYF	TGCGCCAGCAGCCAAGACGGAGCGGGAGAGACCCAGTACTTC
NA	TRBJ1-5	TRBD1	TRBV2	CASRTGTGVGSNQPQHF	TGTGCCAGCAGAACCGGGACAGGGGTTGGGAGCAATCAGCCCCAGCATTTT
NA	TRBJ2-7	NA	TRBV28	CASSLLAGIEQYF	TGTGCCAGCAGTTTGTTGGCGGGTATCGAGCAGTACTTC
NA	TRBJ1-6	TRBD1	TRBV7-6	CASSPMSGQGSNSPLHF	TGTGCCAGCAGCCCAATGAGCGGACAGGGAAGCAATTCACCCCTCCACTTT
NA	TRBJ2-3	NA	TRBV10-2	CASSESGAGTDTQYF	TGCGCCAGCAGTGAGTCCGGGGCGGGGACAGATACGCAGTATTTT
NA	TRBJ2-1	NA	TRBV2	CASSESPSSYNEQFF	TGTGCCAGCAGTGAGAGTCCGAGCTCCTACAATGAGCAGTTCTTC
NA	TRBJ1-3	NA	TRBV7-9	CASSSGGPGNTIYF	TGTGCCAGCAGCTCCGGGGGTCCTGGAAACACCATATATTTT
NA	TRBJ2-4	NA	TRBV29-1	CSVESGGLAKNIQYF	TGCAGCGTTGAAAGTGGCGGGCTAGCCAAAAACATTCAGTACTTC
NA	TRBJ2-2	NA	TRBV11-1	CASSLGSGRLTGELFF	TGTGCCAGCAGCTTAGGTTCCGGCAGGCTCACCGGGGAGCTGTTTTTT
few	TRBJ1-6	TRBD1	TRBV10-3	CAISDGTGYSPLHF	TGTGCCATCAGTGATGGGACAGGGTATTCACCCCTCCACTTT
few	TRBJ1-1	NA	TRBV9	CASSVGVVGGTEAFF	TGTGCCAGCAGCGTAGGAGTCGTGGGGGGAACTGAAGCTTTCTTT
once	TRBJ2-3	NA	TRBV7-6	CASSLSQGMRDTQYF	TGTGCCAGCAGCTTATCACAGGGAATGAGAGATACGCAGTATTTT
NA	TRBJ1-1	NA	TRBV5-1	CASSPGTWNTEAFF	TGCGCCAGCAGCCCTGGGACATGGAACACTGAAGCTTTCTTT
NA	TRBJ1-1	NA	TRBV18	CASSPGGLKNAFF	TGTGCCAGCTCACCCGGAGGGCTTAAGAATGCTTTCTTT
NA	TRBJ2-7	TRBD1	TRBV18	CASSPRQGASSYEQYF	TGTGCCAGCTCGCCCCGACAGGGGGCGAGTTCCTACGAGCAGTACTTC
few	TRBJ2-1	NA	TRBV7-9	CARKAGFSYNEQFF	TGTGCCAGAAAGGCGGGGTTTTCCTACAATGAGCAGTTCTTC
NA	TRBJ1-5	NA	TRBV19	CASSILGNQPQHF	TGTGCCAGTAGTATTCTGGGCAATCAGCCCCAGCATTTT
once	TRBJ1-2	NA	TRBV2	CASSVVGKGYTF	TGTGCCAGCAGTGTTGTGGGAAAGGGCTACACCTTC
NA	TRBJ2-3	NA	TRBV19	CASSIGQRFYTQYF	TGTGCCAGTAGTATTGGACAGCGGTTTTATACGCAGTATTTT
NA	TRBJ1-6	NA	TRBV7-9	CASSLSRVNSPLHF	TGTGCCAGCAGCTTATCCAGGGTTAATTCACCCCTCCACTTT
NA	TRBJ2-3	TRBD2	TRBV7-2	CASSLYVLAGDLTDTQYF	TGTGCCAGCAGCTTATATGTTTTAGCGGGGGATTTGACAGATACGCAGTATTTT
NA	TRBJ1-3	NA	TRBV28	CASSFFRGRRGDNTIYF	TGTGCCAGCAGTTTCTTCCGGGGGCGAAGAGGGGACAACACCATATATTTT
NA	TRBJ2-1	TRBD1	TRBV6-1	CASSRQGREQFF	TGTGCCAGCAGTCGACAGGGAAGGGAGCAGTTCTTC
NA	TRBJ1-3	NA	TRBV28	CASSLDPSGGNTIYF	TGTGCCAGCAGTTTAGACCCTTCAGGTGGAAACACCATATATTTT
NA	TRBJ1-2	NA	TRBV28	CASSPPNLRGYGYTF	TGTGCCAGCAGTCCCCCCAACCTGAGGGGCTATGGCTACACCTTC
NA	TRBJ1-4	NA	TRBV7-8	CASSLRSRVNEKLFF	TGTGCCAGCAGCTTAAGGTCAAGGGTTAATGAAAAACTGTTTTTT
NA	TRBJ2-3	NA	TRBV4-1	CASSQEEGVGTDTQYF	TGCGCCAGCAGCCAAGAGGAGGGGGTGGGAACAGATACGCAGTATTTT
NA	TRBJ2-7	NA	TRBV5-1	CASSLGGVAYEQYF	TGCGCCAGCAGCTTAGGCGGGGTGGCCTACGAGCAGTACTTC
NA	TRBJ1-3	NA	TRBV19	CASSAQSRRVGNTIYF	TGTGCCAGTAGTGCCCAGTCTCGTCGGGTAGGAAACACCATATATTTT
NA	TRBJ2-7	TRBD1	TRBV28	CASSPWTGGGYEQYF	TGTGCCAGCTCACCGTGGACAGGGGGCGGCTACGAGCAGTACTTC
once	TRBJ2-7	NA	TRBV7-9	CASSLLGGGGQAIPYEQYF	TGTGCCAGCAGCTTGTTAGGGGGAGGCGGACAGGCCATCCCCTACGAGCAGTACTTC
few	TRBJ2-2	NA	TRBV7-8	CASSRERLNTGELFF	TGTGCCAGCAGCCGCGAAAGATTGAACACCGGGGAGCTGTTTTTT